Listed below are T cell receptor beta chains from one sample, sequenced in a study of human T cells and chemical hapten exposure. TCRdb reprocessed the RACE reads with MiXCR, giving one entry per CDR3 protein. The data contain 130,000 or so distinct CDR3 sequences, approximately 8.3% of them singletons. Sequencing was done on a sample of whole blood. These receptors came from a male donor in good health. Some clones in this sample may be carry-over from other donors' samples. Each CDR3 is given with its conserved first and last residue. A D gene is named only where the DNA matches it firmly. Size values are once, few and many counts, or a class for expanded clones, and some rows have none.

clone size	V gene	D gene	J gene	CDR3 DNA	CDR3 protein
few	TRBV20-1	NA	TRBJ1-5	TGCAGTGTTCAAAAGGGATCGGATCAGCCCCAGCATTTT	CSVQKGSDQPQHF
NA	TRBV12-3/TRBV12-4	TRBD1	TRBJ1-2	TGTGCCAGCAGTTTAACGGGACAGGGAATGGGTGGCTACACCTTC	CASSLTGQGMGGYTF
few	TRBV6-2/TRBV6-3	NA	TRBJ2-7	TGTGCCAGCAGCCCGGAGGCGCCTGGCGAGCAGTACTTC	CASSPEAPGEQYF
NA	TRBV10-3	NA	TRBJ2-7	TGTGCCATCAGGGGGGACAACTCCTACGAGCAGTACTTC	CAIRGDNSYEQYF
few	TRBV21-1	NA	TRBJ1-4	TGTGCCAGCAGCAAAAGGGTTAGGGGACCTCTTGAAAAACTGTTTTTT	CASSKRVRGPLEKLFF
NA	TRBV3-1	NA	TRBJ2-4	TGTGCCAGCAGCCCGGAGCGTGCTAGCGAAAACATTCAGTACTTC	CASSPERASENIQYF
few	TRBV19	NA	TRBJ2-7	TGTGCCAGTAGTATTTCGCCGGTTTACGAGCAGTACTTC	CASSISPVYEQYF
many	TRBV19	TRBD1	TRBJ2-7	TGTGCCAGTAGTGTGGGGACAGGACCCTCCTACGAGCAGTACTTC	CASSVGTGPSYEQYF
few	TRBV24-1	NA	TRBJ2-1	TGTGCCACCAATAGCGGGGACAGTTACAATGAGCAGTTCTTC	CATNSGDSYNEQFF
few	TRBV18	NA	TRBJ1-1	TGTGCCAGCTCACTTAATGGGGGAGGGGCCACTGAAGCTTTCTTT	CASSLNGGGATEAFF
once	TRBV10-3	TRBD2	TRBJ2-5	TGTGCCATCAGTACCCAAACTGGAGCGGGGGGGCCGAGGTACCAAGAGACCCAGTACTTC	CAISTQTGAGGPRYQETQYF
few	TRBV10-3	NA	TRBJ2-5	TGTGCCATCAGTGAAAAAGAGACCCAGTACTTC	CAISEKETQYF
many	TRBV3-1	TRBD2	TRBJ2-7	TGTGCCAGCAGCCAAGTTATTCCGGGGGGGAGGGAGCAGTACTTC	CASSQVIPGGREQYF
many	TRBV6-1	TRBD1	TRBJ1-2	TGTGCCAGCAGTGAATGGACAGGACCTAACTATGGCTACACCTTC	CASSEWTGPNYGYTF
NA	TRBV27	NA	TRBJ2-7	TGTGCCAGCAGTCGCACGGACGGCAACTCCTACGAGCAGTACTTC	CASSRTDGNSYEQYF
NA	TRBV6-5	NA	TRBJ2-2	TGTGCCAGCAGTTACAATAGCGGCGGGGAGCTGTTTTTT	CASSYNSGGELFF
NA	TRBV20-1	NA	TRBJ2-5	TGCAGTGCTAGAGATGGTCGGGGCCAGGGGACCCAGTACTTC	CSARDGRGQGTQYF
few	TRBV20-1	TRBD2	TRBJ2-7	TGCAGTGCTATTTCGGGACTAGCGGGTTACGAGCAGTACTTC	CSAISGLAGYEQYF
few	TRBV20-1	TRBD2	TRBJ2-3	TGCAGTGCTAGAGAGCAGCGGGAGCATGTAGATACGCAGTATTTT	CSAREQREHVDTQYF
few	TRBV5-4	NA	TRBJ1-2	TGTGCCAGCAGCGGGCGAAGTGAGGGGCCGGATGGCTACACCTTC	CASSGRSEGPDGYTF
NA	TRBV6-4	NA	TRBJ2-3	TGTGCCAGCAGTTATGGGAGTAGTACCACAGATACGCAGTATTTT	CASSYGSSTTDTQYF
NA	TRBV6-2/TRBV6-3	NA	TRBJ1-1	TGTGCCAGCAGGGAACCCAGGGGGAACACTGAAGCTTTCTTT	CASREPRGNTEAFF
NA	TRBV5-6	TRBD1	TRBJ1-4	TGTGCCAGCAGCTTGGGGGACAGATCAACTAATGAAAAACTGTTTTTT	CASSLGDRSTNEKLFF
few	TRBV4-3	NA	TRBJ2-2	TGCGCCAGCAGCCAAGCCGCGGGGGCCATTACCGGGGAGCTGTTTTTT	CASSQAAGAITGELFF
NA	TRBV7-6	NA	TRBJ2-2	TGTGCCAGCAGCCGCGAAGGGGGGGCAAACACCGGGGAGCTGTTTTTT	CASSREGGANTGELFF
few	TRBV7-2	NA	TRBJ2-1	TGTGCCAGCAGCTCACTAGCACCACGGCGTGAGCAGTTCTTC	CASSSLAPRREQFF
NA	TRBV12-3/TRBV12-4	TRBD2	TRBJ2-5	TGTGCCAGCAGAATAGCGGGGGGGCCCGGGACCCAGTACTTC	CASRIAGGPGTQYF
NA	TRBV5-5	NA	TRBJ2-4	TGTGCCAGCAGCTTGGTTGGCAGCTCTGCCAAAAACATTCAGTACTTC	CASSLVGSSAKNIQYF
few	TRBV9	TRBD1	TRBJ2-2	TGTGCCAGCAGCAAAACTGTTAACAGGGGTACCGGGGAGCTGTTTTTT	CASSKTVNRGTGELFF
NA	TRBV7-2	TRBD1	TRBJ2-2	TGTGCCAGCAGCTTAATTCAGGGGGCGGCCACCGGGGAGCTGTTTTTT	CASSLIQGAATGELFF
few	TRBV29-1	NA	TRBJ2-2	TGCAGCGTCCTGAGTGGGGACACCGGGGAGCTGTTTTTT	CSVLSGDTGELFF
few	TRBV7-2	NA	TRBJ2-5	TGTGCCAGCAACCGTATAATGGGGGAGACCCAGTACTTC	CASNRIMGETQYF
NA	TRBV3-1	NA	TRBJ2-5	TGTGCCAGCAGCCAGGCCGCAGTGGCGGCGGAGACCCAGTACTTC	CASSQAAVAAETQYF
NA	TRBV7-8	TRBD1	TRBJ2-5	TGTGCCAGCAGCTTATGGGACAGGATCCAAGAGACCCAGTACTTC	CASSLWDRIQETQYF
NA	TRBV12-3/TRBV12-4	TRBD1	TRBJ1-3	TGTGCCAGCAGTTTGCCAGGGGGCGCCTCTGGAAACACCATATATTTT	CASSLPGGASGNTIYF
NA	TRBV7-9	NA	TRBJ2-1	TGTGCCAGCAGCTTAGAAGAGGGGGGCAGCTACAATGAGCAGTTCTTC	CASSLEEGGSYNEQFF
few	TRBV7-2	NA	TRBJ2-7	TGTGCCAGCAGCCCCCCCCGCCTTGCAGGGATGTCCTACGAGCAGTACTTC	CASSPPRLAGMSYEQYF
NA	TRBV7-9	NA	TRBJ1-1	TGTGCCAGCAGCTTAGCTGAGGGAAGTGAAGCTTTCTTT	CASSLAEGSEAFF
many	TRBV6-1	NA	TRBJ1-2	TGTGCCAGCAGCGAGGGACGGAGCTATGGCTACACCTTC	CASSEGRSYGYTF
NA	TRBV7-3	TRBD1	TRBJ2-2	TGTGCCAGCAGCTTCCGGGACAGGGCACTCGCGAACACCGGGGAGCTGTTTTTT	CASSFRDRALANTGELFF
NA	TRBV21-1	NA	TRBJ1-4	TGTGCCAGCAGCCTAGGGACAGACGAAAAACTGTTTTTT	CASSLGTDEKLFF
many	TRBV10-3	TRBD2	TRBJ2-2	TGTGCCATCAACCGAGCGGGGGGACTGAACACCGGGGAGCTGTTTTTT	CAINRAGGLNTGELFF
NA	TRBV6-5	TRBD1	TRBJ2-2	TGTGCCAGCAGTTTAACAGGGGTGTTTACCACCGGGGAGCTGTTTTTT	CASSLTGVFTTGELFF
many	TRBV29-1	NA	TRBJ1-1	TGCAGCGTTCAGACTGGAGGCACTGAAGCTTTCTTT	CSVQTGGTEAFF
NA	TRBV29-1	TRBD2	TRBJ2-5	TGCAGCGTTGAAGATCTCCTAGCGGAGTCACAAGAGACCCAGTACTTC	CSVEDLLAESQETQYF
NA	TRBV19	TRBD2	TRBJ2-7	TGTGCCAGTAGTGCCGGGAGGGGCCCCTACAAGCAGTACTTC	CASSAGRGPYKQYF
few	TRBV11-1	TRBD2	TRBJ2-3	TGTGCCAGCAGCTGGGCGGGGGAGACAGATACGCAGTATTTT	CASSWAGETDTQYF